A single sample gave rise to the 23 T cell receptor beta chains below, sequenced in a study of cytomegalovirus exposure and HLA in healthy donors. 60 Vbeta and 13 Jbeta primers were used in PCR. The repertoire was sequenced with immunoSEQ multiplex PCR; TCRdb's copy has only in-frame clones and lacks some. The table records about 130,000 clones, roughly three quarters of them present only once. Sample: PBMCs. Receptors originate from a man aged 25 to 40 in good health and CMV-seronegative.

The V and J genes are TRBV5-5 and TRBJ1-4; D gene uncertain. The V gene's germline CDR1 is SGHKS and CDR2 YYEKEE (reference sequence). Trimming took off 4 bases at V and 7 bases at J, with 8 bases between the two ends. CDR3 length equals 12 residues. CDR3: CASSPEAEKLFF. The DNA for the CDR3 is TGTGCCAGCAGCCCGGAGGCTGAAAAACTGTTTTTT.

J is TRBJ1-3 and V is TRBV28; the D is unclear. V was trimmed by 5 bases and J by 1 base, leaving 18 bases between them. This CDR3 has 17 residues. The germline V gene has CDR1 MDHEN and CDR2 SYDVKM. The CDR3 sequence: CASSPLYIEESGNTIYF. The CDR3 DNA follows: TGTGCCAGCAGTCCCCTGTACATCGAGGAGTCTGGAAACACCATATATTTT.

This clone was seen repeatedly, ten times or more. This chain links TRBV11-3 with TRBJ2-3, with a tentative D call TRBD2 (5 bases). The CDR3 runs 15 residues. V was clipped by 11 bases and J by 5 bases, with 23 bases between them. The V gene's germline CDR1 is SGHNT and CDR2 YENEEA. The CDR3 spells CAAGGCMASRDTQYF. As DNA, the CDR3 is TGTGCCGCGGGCGGGTGTATGGCCTCGAGAGATACGCAGTATTTT.

This chain joins TRBV6-1 and TRBJ1-2; 12 nucleotides line up with TRBD1. Trimming removed 8 bases from V and 6 bases from J; junction bases left unmatched: 10. Per germline, CDR1 MNHNS and CDR2 SASEGT. The CDR3 covers 15 residues. CDR3 nucleotides: TGTGCCAGCTCAACCGGGACAGGGGGCAGTGATGGCTACACCTTC. It codes for CASSTGTGGSDGYTF.

There are a few counts of this clone. This chain connects TRBV28 to TRBJ2-4, with 7 bases identical to TRBD1. CDR3 size: 13 residues. The V segment lost 8 bases and the J segment 4 bases; nucleotides outside the gene matches: 5. CDR1 is MDHEN, CDR2 SYDVKM, per germline. As DNA, the CDR3 is TGTGCCAGCGGGACAGCCCTTAAAAACATTCAGTACTTC. Its translation is CASGTALKNIQYF.

This clone was recorded a few times. As DNA, the CDR3 is TGTGCCAGCAGCTTGGGAGGGACAGACCTCTATGGCTACACCTTC. This codes for CASSLGGTDLYGYTF. V and J are TRBV5-5 and TRBJ1-2; 7 nucleotides line up with TRBD1. With V trimmed by 0 bases and J by 4 bases, 6 bases remained unmatched. From germline, CDR1 is SGHKS and CDR2 YYEKEE (reference sequence). There are 15 residues in the CDR3.

The V and J genes are TRBV6-1 and TRBJ1-2; the D gene is possibly TRBD1 (6 bases). Between the trimmed V and J ends, which lost 7 bases and 6 bases, there was a span of 18 bases. CDR3 size: 14 residues. CDR1 and CDR2 (germline): MNHNS, SASEGT. This chain's CDR3 is CASTTGGPVHGYTF. For the CDR3, the DNA is TGTGCCAGCACCACCGGGGGGCCGGTGCATGGCTACACCTTC.

The chain joins TRBV30 to TRBJ2-7, with D maybe TRBD1 (6 bases). From germline, CDR1 is GTSNPN and CDR2 SVGIG (reference sequence). V was trimmed by 1 base and J by 12 bases, leaving 22 bases between them. This CDR3 region has 14 residues. Here the CDR3 reads CAWSEGHSTPRGYF. In DNA form, the CDR3 reads TGTGCCTGGAGTGAGGGACACTCGACCCCTCGGGGGTACTTC.

The rearrangement joins TRBV7-3 to TRBJ2-3; TRBD1 might be the D (5 bases). Germline V gene sequence: CDR1 SGHTA, CDR2 FQGTGA. Trimming stripped 5 bases from V and 6 bases from J, with 9 bases between. The CDR3 is 12 residues long. The CDR3 sequence: CASSPDSDTQYF. In DNA form, the CDR3 reads TGTGCCAGCAGCCCAGACAGCGATACGCAGTATTTT.

The chain links TRBV5-4 to TRBJ2-1; 10 bases map to TRBD2. Germline V gene lookup returns CDR1 SGHNT and CDR2 YYREEE (reference sequence). V dropped 0 bases and J dropped 8; count of bases not matched to a gene: 5. The CDR3 loop spans 15 amino acids. For the CDR3, the DNA is TGTGCCAGCAGCTTGGGCCTAGCGGGAGTGTATGAGCAGTTCTTC. Its translation: CASSLGLAGVYEQFF.

Only one count was recorded for this clone. This sequence joins TRBV2 and TRBJ1-4; TRBD1 agrees at 9 bases. This CDR3 is 14 amino acids long. V shed 8 bases and J 8 bases; nucleotides not matched to a gene: 9. Germline lookup yields CDR1 SNHLY and CDR2 FYNNEI. CDR3 region: CASGMGQGGEKLFF. CDR3 sequence (DNA): TGTGCCAGCGGAATGGGACAGGGAGGCGAAAAACTGTTTTTT.

J is TRBJ2-3 and V is TRBV30, with 11 bases lining up with TRBD2. CDR3 length: 16 residues. The V segment lost 3 bases and the J segment 0 bases; nucleotides outside the gene matches: 5. Germline assignment: CDR1 GTSNPN and CDR2 SVGIG (reference sequence). The CDR3 protein is CAWSGGTSGSTDTQYF. As DNA, the CDR3 is TGTGCCTGGAGCGGGGGGACTAGCGGAAGCACAGATACGCAGTATTTT.

This clone showed up just a few times. The V and J genes are TRBV18 and TRBJ1-3; no definite D call. CDR3 length equals 15 residues. Trimming pared 0 bases from V and 0 bases from J, leaving 6 bases between. CDR1 and CDR2 (germline): KGHSH, LQKENI. The CDR3 protein is CASSPPLSSGNTIYF. CDR3 nucleotides: TGTGCCAGCTCACCACCGCTCAGCTCTGGAAACACCATATATTTT.

This clone was detected once. The chain uses TRBV6-1 and TRBJ2-1; 10 positions match TRBD2. Germline V gene lookup returns CDR1 MNHNS and CDR2 SASEGT. V lost 2 bases, J lost 0 bases, and 13 bases stayed unmatched. This CDR3 is 20 amino acids long. The CDR3 loop reads CASSERSSGSRLSSYNEQFF. In DNA, the CDR3 is TGTGCCAGCAGTGAAAGGTCTAGCGGGAGTAGACTTAGCTCCTACAATGAGCAGTTCTTC.

CDR3 DNA sequence: TGTGCCAGCAGCCTTCCCACAGGCTCCACGAACACCGGGGAGCTGTTTTTT. Protein sequence: CASSLPTGSTNTGELFF. This chain joins TRBV7-8 and TRBJ2-2; TRBD1 is a possible D gene (5 bases). Germline lookup yields CDR1 SGHVS and CDR2 FQNEAQ. The CDR3 runs 17 residues. V gave up 5 bases and J gave up 0 bases, with 16 bases separating them.

The chain employs TRBV27 and TRBJ2-3, with D perhaps TRBD1 (6 bases). The V end was cut by 2 bases, the J end by 0 bases, with 9 bases between. The germline V gene encodes CDR1 MNHEY and CDR2 SMNVEV (reference sequence). This CDR3 has 15 residues. CDR3 bases: TGTGCCAGCAGTTTAATAGGACAGAGCACAGATACGCAGTATTTT. It encodes CASSLIGQSTDTQYF.

The rearrangement links TRBV5-1 to TRBJ1-3; D remains ambiguous. V gave up 0 bases and J gave up 0 bases, with 10 bases separating them. The CDR3 is 16 amino acids. CDR1 is SGHRS, CDR2 YFSETQ, per germline. CDR3 region: CASSLGPVYSGNTIYF. DNA for the CDR3: TGCGCCAGCAGCTTGGGGCCCGTATACTCTGGAAACACCATATATTTT.

The chain joins TRBV30 to TRBJ2-7; 8 nucleotides line up with TRBD2. Trimming removed 1 base from V and 3 bases from J; junction bases left unmatched: 8. The CDR3 loop spans 15 amino acids. The V gene's germline CDR1 is GTSNPN and CDR2 SVGIG (reference sequence). The CDR3 protein is CAWSAPRTSHYEQYF. CDR3 coding DNA: TGTGCCTGGAGTGCGCCCCGGACTAGCCACTACGAGCAGTACTTC.

This clone is a singleton in its sample. J is TRBJ2-1 and V is TRBV19, with 7 nucleotides matching TRBD1. Unmatched junction bases numbered 9, after V lost 8 bases and J lost 2 bases. The germline V gene encodes CDR1 LNHDA and CDR2 SQIVND (reference sequence). CDR3 length equals 15 residues. CDR3: CASQGDLGTYNEQFF. CDR3 DNA sequence: TGTGCCAGTCAGGGGGACCTAGGAACCTACAATGAGCAGTTCTTC.

This chain links TRBV28 with TRBJ2-2, with 12 nucleotides matching TRBD1. The CDR3 extends over 15 amino acids. Trimming took 7 bases from V and 7 from J; bases not matched to a gene: 7. CDR1 and CDR2 from the germline V gene are MDHEN and SYDVKM. In nucleotides, the CDR3 is TGTGCCAGCACAACCGGGACAGGGGGCTTCGGGGAGCTGTTTTTT. Translated, it gives CASTTGTGGFGELFF.

Remarks on this clone: Within the sample, other DNA sequences also encode this same CDR3. The CDR3 DNA follows: TGTGCCAGCAGTTCACAAGAGACCCAGTACTTC. This sequence encodes CASSSQETQYF. The rearrangement uses TRBV27 and TRBJ2-5; D unresolved. Trimming removed 4 bases at V and 2 bases at J, with 2 bases between. Germline CDR1 reads MNHEY; CDR2 reads SMNVEV (reference sequence). There are 11 residues in the CDR3.

The chain joins TRBV7-9 to TRBJ2-3, with TRBD2 identical over 9 bases. Germline V lookup: CDR1 SEHNR, CDR2 FQNEAQ (reference sequence). The ends lost 5 bases at V and 4 bases at J; junction bases unmatched: 7. The CDR3 consists of 15 residues. The CDR3 DNA is TGTGCCAGCAGCAGTCGTATAGCGGGAGCAGATACGCAGTATTTT. Translating it yields CASSSRIAGADTQYF.

The V call is TRBV12-2, the J call TRBJ2-1; the table's D call, TRBD1, has no DNA check behind it. TRBV12-2 is a recognized pseudogene. This CDR3 spans 16 amino acids. The CDR3 region has the DNA TGTGCAAGTCGCTTAGGTCCCGGACAGGGCAGGAATGAGCAGTTCTTC. This codes for CASRLGPGQGRNEQFF.